This T cell receptor (beta chain) was documented in a study of glioma-infiltrating T cells. Study background: Target coverage was roughly 4- to 11-fold for 850,000 to 1,000,000 blood T cells.

Using RNA template, CDR3s of TCR alpha and beta were amplified with iRepertoire arm-PCR. TCRdb passed the multiplex PCR reads through MiXCR, listing each CDR3 protein once. The sample shows fewer than 500,000 distinct CDR3 sequences, around 38% of them seen only once. A word on this clonotype: Its specificity is unknown.

The CDR3 consists of 17 residues. Per germline, CDR1 SGHTA and CDR2 FQGNSA. V lost 1 base, J lost 4 bases, and 18 bases lay in between. Study-wide results and caveats: Patients with low tissue-blood divergence carried a signature set of shared blood CDR3 motifs.

This TCR derives from a human donor with low-grade glioma or glioblastoma, undergoing nonglioma brain surgery, or in good health (not recorded which). The sample taken for sequencing was glioma tissue, nonneoplastic brain tissue, or PBMCs (not recorded which). The rearrangement uses TRBV7-2 and TRBJ2-3; tentatively, D is TRBD2 (6 bases). The DNA of the CDR3 is TGTGCCAGCAGCTTAGGATGGGCGGGACCTCTTCCAGATACGCAGTATTTT. Amino acid sequence: CASSLGWAGPLPDTQYF. Together with reference TRBV7-2 and TRBJ2-3, the CDR3 gives the full variable domain: GAGVSQSPSNKVTEKGKDVELRCDPISGHTALYWYRQSLGQGLEFLIYFQGNSAPDKSGLPSDRFSAERTGGSVSTLTIQRTQQEDSAVYLCASSLGWAGPLPDTQYFGPGTRLTVL.